This is a list of T cell receptor beta chains from one sample in a study of T cell changes during pregnancy in multiple sclerosis. Clones were sequenced by immunoSEQ multiplex PCR, and TCRdb holds only the in-frame ones, with some missing. The sample has over 45,000 clones, 90% seen once; the top ten hold under 2.5%. This sample comprised peripheral blood, obtained in the first trimester of pregnancy. The receptors were sampled from a female donor in good health, enrolled as a control in a pregnancy study. Each CDR3 is given with its conserved first and last residue. Each record gives: D gene, J gene, clone size, V gene, CDR3 DNA, CDR3 protein. The D gene is left open where the match is weak. A row's size may be missing; if present it is once, few, many or a size class.

- TRBJ2-1 once TRBV18 TGTGCCAGCTCACCAGAGGTCAAAGACTCCGTTTTTTTGACTGAGCAGTTCTTC CASSPEVKDSVFLTEQFF
TRBD1 TRBJ1-5 - TRBV4-2 TGTGCCAGCAACAATAAACCGGGACAGGGGGCTGATCAGCCCCAGCATTTT CASNNKPGQGADQPQHF
TRBD1 TRBJ1-1 - TRBV2 TGTGCCAGCACCTCAGGGGGTTCCCGGACGACGGGCACTGAAGCTTTCTTT CASTSGGSRTTGTEAFF
- TRBJ2-1 - TRBV7-8 TGTGCCAGCAGCCTGGACACCCGGCACAATGAGCAGTTCTTC CASSLDTRHNEQFF
TRBD1 TRBJ2-2 - TRBV7-9 TGTGCCAGCAGCTTAGGACAGGGCACCGGGGAGCTGTTTTTT CASSLGQGTGELFF
- TRBJ2-7 - TRBV4-1 TGCGCCAGCAGCCCGCTCAGGACTGTCTACGAGCAGTACTTC CASSPLRTVYEQYF
TRBD1 TRBJ2-6 - TRBV29-1 TGCAGCGCTGCAGGGACAGGGCGCTCTGGGGCCAACGTCCTGACTTTC CSAAGTGRSGANVLTF
TRBD2 TRBJ2-7 - TRBV7-9 TGTGCCAGCAGCTCCCCTAGCGGGAGTATCAACGAGCAGTACTTC CASSSPSGSINEQYF
TRBD1 TRBJ2-4 - TRBV14 TGTGCCAGCAGAGACACAGGGGTTCTCGCCAAAAACATTCAGTACTTC CASRDTGVLAKNIQYF
TRBD2 TRBJ2-5 - TRBV5-1 TGCGCCAGCAGCCGCGGGACTAGCGGACACCAAGAGACCCAGTACTTC CASSRGTSGHQETQYF
TRBD1 TRBJ1-2 once TRBV27 TGTGCCAGCAGTAAAACGACAGGGTTGGAAGGCTACACCTTC CASSKTTGLEGYTF
TRBD2 TRBJ2-7 - TRBV10-3 TGTGCCATCAGTAGCGGGGCAACCTACGAGCAGTACTTC CAISSGATYEQYF
TRBD2 TRBJ2-5 - TRBV7-9 TGTGCCAGCAGCTTAGGGCTAGCGGGAATTGTGGAGACCCAGTACTTC CASSLGLAGIVETQYF
- TRBJ1-2 - TRBV11-1 TGTGCCAGCAGCTTAGCGGGCCCGGGGATCTCCTATGGCTACACCTTC CASSLAGPGISYGYTF
TRBD2 TRBJ2-5 - TRBV29-1 TGCAGCGCGCAGCGGGGAGAGACCCAGTACTTC CSAQRGETQYF
- TRBJ1-1 - TRBV5-6 TGTGCCAGCAGCTTGGGGGCAGCTGAAGCTTTCTTT CASSLGAAEAFF
TRBD1 TRBJ1-1 - TRBV7-9 TGTGCCAGCAGCTTATCAGGGACAGATGAAGCTTTCTTT CASSLSGTDEAFF
TRBD1 TRBJ1-2 - TRBV5-1 TGCGCCAGCAGCGAGGGACAGCCCTATGGCTACACCTTC CASSEGQPYGYTF
- TRBJ2-7 - TRBV11-3 TGTGCCAGCAGCTCGGGGAGCTCCTACGAGCAGTACTTC CASSSGSSYEQYF
TRBD2 TRBJ2-1 - TRBV5-4 TGTGCCAGCAGCTTACCCGGGACTAGCGCAAATGAGCAGTTCTTC CASSLPGTSANEQFF
TRBD1 TRBJ2-7 - TRBV30 TGTGCCTGGAGTGTAGGGACAGGGGGCTACGAGCAGTACTTC CAWSVGTGGYEQYF
- TRBJ2-2 - TRBV30 TGTGCCTGGACTGTCGGGGGGCTCTTGAACACCGGGGAGCTGTTTTTT CAWTVGGLLNTGELFF
- TRBJ2-5 - TRBV5-6 TGTGCCAGCAGCTTCCGAGACTATCAAGAGACCCAGTACTTC CASSFRDYQETQYF
- TRBJ1-3 - TRBV6-1 TGTGCCAGCAGTGAAACAGCCAGCTCTGGAAACACCATATATTTT CASSETASSGNTIYF
- TRBJ2-5 - TRBV10-3 TGTGCCATCAGTGTAAGTCAGGGAGAGACCCAGTACTTC CAISVSQGETQYF
- TRBJ2-5 - TRBV11-2 TGTGCCAGCAGACTTAGTTCGGCCAGGGAGACCCAGTACTTC CASRLSSARETQYF
TRBD1 TRBJ2-1 - TRBV4-1 TGCGCCAGCAGCCAAGATCCCAACGGACAGGGCTCCTACAATGAGCAGTTCTTC CASSQDPNGQGSYNEQFF
TRBD1 TRBJ2-3 - TRBV10-3 TGTGCCATCAGACCTAACGGGACAGAAAGCACAGATACGCAGTATTTT CAIRPNGTESTDTQYF
TRBD1 TRBJ1-4 once TRBV7-8 TGTGCCAGCAGCCCCGGGGCAGGGGGCGCGGGGAACGATGAAAAACTGTTTTTT CASSPGAGGAGNDEKLFF
- TRBJ2-3 - TRBV12-5 TGTGCTAGTGAAGATTTAGAGACAATGGCGGGCCGGAAGCAGTATTTT CASEDLETMAGRKQYF
TRBD1 TRBJ2-1 - TRBV5-1 TGCGCCAGCAGCTCTCAAGGACAGGGGATCTACAATGAGCAGTTCTTC CASSSQGQGIYNEQFF
TRBD1 TRBJ2-7 - TRBV5-5 TGTGCCAGCAGCTACTCGGGACAGGGGGCTGGGTACTACGAGCAGTACTTC CASSYSGQGAGYYEQYF
- TRBJ1-2 few TRBV27 TGTGCCAGCAGTCTTGAGACAGGATCAAGCCTTCGGGGCTACACCTTC CASSLETGSSLRGYTF
- TRBJ2-7 - TRBV10-3 TGTGCCATCAGTGAAGAGGGTAGCTCGTGGCACGAGCAGTACTTC CAISEEGSSWHEQYF
- TRBJ1-1 - TRBV15 TGTGCCACCAGAAGGGACACTTACATGAACACTGAAGCTTTCTTT CATRRDTYMNTEAFF
- TRBJ1-1 - TRBV14 TGTGCCAGCAGCCAAGGTCAGGGCACTGAAGCTTTCTTT CASSQGQGTEAFF
- TRBJ2-7 - TRBV6-4 TGTGCCAGCAGCCCTATTTACGAGCAGTACTTC CASSPIYEQYF
- TRBJ2-6 - TRBV10-2 TGCGCCAGCTTCGACAGGCCCAGCTCTGGGGCCAACGTCCTGACTTTC CASFDRPSSGANVLTF
- TRBJ2-7 - TRBV30 TGTGCCTGGAGTCCACTCCCGTTCGAGCAGTACTTC CAWSPLPFEQYF
- TRBJ1-1 - TRBV11-2 TGTGCCAGCAGCTTCCAGAACACTGAAGCTTTCTTT CASSFQNTEAFF
- TRBJ2-1 - TRBV19 TGTGCCAGTACCAAAAATACACCGTACAATGAGCAGTTCTTC CASTKNTPYNEQFF
TRBD2 TRBJ2-3 - TRBV5-1 TGCGCCAGCAGCATAGGACTAGCGGTTTCAGATACGCAGTATTTT CASSIGLAVSDTQYF
- TRBJ2-1 once TRBV10-3 TGTGCCGCTCAGGAAAGGGGAGGCTCCTACAATGAGCAGTTCTTC CAAQERGGSYNEQFF
- TRBJ1-2 - TRBV2 TGTGCCAGCAGTGAAGTCGCCAGGAGGTATGGCTACACCTTC CASSEVARRYGYTF
TRBD2 TRBJ2-7 - TRBV11-2 TGTGCCAGCAGCTCAGAATGGGGGGGTGGAAGGTCCTACGAGCAGTACTTC CASSSEWGGGRSYEQYF
- TRBJ1-5 - TRBV19 TGTGCCAGTAGTATATTTGGGGGGGCGAATCAGCCCCAGCATTTT CASSIFGGANQPQHF
- TRBJ2-1 - TRBV21-1 TGTGCCAGCAGCCCTAAGGTTACGGGGGTAGGCAATGAGCAGTTCTTC CASSPKVTGVGNEQFF
TRBD2 TRBJ2-3 - TRBV28 TGTGCCAGCAGTCCGGGGGGGACGGCAGATACGCAGTATTTT CASSPGGTADTQYF
TRBD1 TRBJ1-5 - TRBV28 TGTGCCAGCAGTTTAGGGGGTGACAGGGCCCCCCAGCATTTT CASSLGGDRAPQHF
TRBD1 TRBJ1-4 - TRBV4-1 TGCGCCAGCAGCTTGTGGGACAGGGGGGAAAAACTGTTTTTT CASSLWDRGEKLFF
TRBD1 TRBJ1-4 - TRBV7-9 TGTGCCAGCAGCCGGACAGGCATAAATGAAAAACTGTTTTTT CASSRTGINEKLFF
TRBD1 TRBJ1-1 - TRBV27 TGTGCCAGCAGGGAGGCGGGACAGGTAAATCCTGAAGCTTTCTTT CASREAGQVNPEAFF
TRBD1 TRBJ2-7 - TRBV5-6 TGTGCCAGCAGCCACCGACAGGGGGCCGACTCCTACGAGCAGTACTTC CASSHRQGADSYEQYF
- TRBJ1-5 - TRBV29-1 TGCAGCGTTGGGACAGACGGTAATCAGCCCCAGCATTTT CSVGTDGNQPQHF